The clone carrying this T cell receptor beta chain was observed a handful of times. Its antigen remains unidentified. In the PCR, 60 Vbeta and 13 Jbeta primers were used. Clones were read by immunoSEQ multiplex PCR, and TCRdb kept only the in-frame ones, dropping some. The sample contains about 120,000 clones, around 70% of which appear only once. V dropped 0 bases and J dropped 3; count of bases not matched to a gene: 25. This CDR3 spans 22 amino acids. Looked up from germline, CDR1 is KGHSH and CDR2 is LQKENI. This specimen comes from a study of cytomegalovirus exposure and HLA in healthy donors. Study-level points and caveats: Clonal expansion was found to be greater in HLA-associated TCR beta chains than in equally common others in a later analysis.

Donors likely had unrecorded immune exposures despite being nominally healthy when sampled. The V and J genes are TRBV18 and TRBJ2-5, with TRBD1 matching over 7 bases. Sequencing was carried out using PBMCs. The TCR originated in a woman aged 45-59 years in good health and CMV-seropositive. The CDR3 is CASSPPNPARVGTGQTKETQYF. The DNA for the CDR3 is TGTGCCAGCTCACCACCGAATCCGGCACGGGTGGGCACGGGACAGACTAAAGAGACCCAGTACTTC.